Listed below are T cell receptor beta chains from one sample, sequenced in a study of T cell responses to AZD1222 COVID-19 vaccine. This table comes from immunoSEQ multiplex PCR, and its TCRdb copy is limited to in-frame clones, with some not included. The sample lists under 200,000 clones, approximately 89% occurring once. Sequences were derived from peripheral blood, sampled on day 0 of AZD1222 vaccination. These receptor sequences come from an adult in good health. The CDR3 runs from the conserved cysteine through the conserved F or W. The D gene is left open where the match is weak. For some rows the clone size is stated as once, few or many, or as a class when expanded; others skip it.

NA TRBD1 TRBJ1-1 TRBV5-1 TGCGCCAGCGGCACGGGACAGGGGTATGAAGCTTTCTTT CASGTGQGYEAFF
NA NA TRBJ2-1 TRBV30 TGTGCCTGGAGTCCAAACTTGATAAGCTCCTACAATGAGCAGTTCTTC CAWSPNLISSYNEQFF
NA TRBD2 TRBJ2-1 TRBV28 TGTGCCAGCAGGGGGACTAGCGGTTCTAGGAGCTCCTACAATGAGCAGTTCTTC CASRGTSGSRSSYNEQFF
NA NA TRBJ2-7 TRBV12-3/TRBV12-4 TGTGCCGCAGTCAGACGTCGGTACGAGCAGTACTTC CAAVRRRYEQYF
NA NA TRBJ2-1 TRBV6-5 TGTGCCAGCAGCTCAGGGGTCCCCTCCTACAATGAGCAGTTCTTC CASSSGVPSYNEQFF
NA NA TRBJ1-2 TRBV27 TGTGCCAGCAGCTCGCCGGGGGGGGGCGCGGACTATGGCTACACCTTC CASSSPGGGADYGYTF
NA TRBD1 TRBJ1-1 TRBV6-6 TGTGCCAGCAGTTACCCCCGGGACAGGAACACTGAAGCTTTCTTT CASSYPRDRNTEAFF
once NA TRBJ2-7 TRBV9 TGTGCCAGCAGCGGACACTACGGGGTTCGAGGCGAGCAGTACTTC CASSGHYGVRGEQYF
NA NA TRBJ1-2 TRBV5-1 TGCGCCAGCAAGAATGTCGGGGCAGCCTTAAACTATGGCTACACCTTC CASKNVGAALNYGYTF
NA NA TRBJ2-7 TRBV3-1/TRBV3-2 TGTGCCAGCAGCCCCTACCCGGCTTTGGACAGATCCGTTGGGCAGTACTTC CASSPYPALDRSVGQYF
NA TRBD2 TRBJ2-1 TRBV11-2 TGTGCCAGCAGACCCCCGGGGGGGACGGGGAATGAGCAGTTCTTC CASRPPGGTGNEQFF
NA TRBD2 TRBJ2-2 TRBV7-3 TGTGCCAGCACCTCTTCGCGGCTAGCGGGAACCGGGGAGCTGTTTTTT CASTSSRLAGTGELFF
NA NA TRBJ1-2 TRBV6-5 TGTGCCAGCGGGGCAGGGGAGTGGGACAACTATGGCTACACCTTC CASGAGEWDNYGYTF
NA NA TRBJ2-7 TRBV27 TGTGCCAGCAGGACTAACCCCGAGAGGGGCCTCTACGAGCAGTACTTC CASRTNPERGLYEQYF
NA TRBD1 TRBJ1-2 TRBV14 TGTGCCAGCAGCCAGGGACAGGGAATTGGTGGCTACACCTTC CASSQGQGIGGYTF
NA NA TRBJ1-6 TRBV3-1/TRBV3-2 TGTGCCAGCAGCCCCAGGGGCTCCTATAATTCACCCCTCCACTTT CASSPRGSYNSPLHF
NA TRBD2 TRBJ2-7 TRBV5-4 TGTGCCAGCAGCTATGCTCCGGGGGGGTCGGTGTCCTACGAGCAGTACTTC CASSYAPGGSVSYEQYF
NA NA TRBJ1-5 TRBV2 TGTGCCAGCAGTTCGGGAAGCAATCAGCCCCAGCATTTT CASSSGSNQPQHF
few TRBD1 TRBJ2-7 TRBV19 TGTGCCAGTAGTCTACCGGGACAGGGCACCTACGAGCAGTACTTC CASSLPGQGTYEQYF
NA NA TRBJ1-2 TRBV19 TGTGCCAGTAGGACCCCGTCGGTCTATGGCTACACCTTC CASRTPSVYGYTF
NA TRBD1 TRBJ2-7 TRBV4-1 TGCGCCAGCAGCCACGTACAGGGGACCCAATACGAGCAGTACTTC CASSHVQGTQYEQYF
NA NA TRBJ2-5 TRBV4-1 TGCGCCAGCAGCCCCTTGGGGGGCGGGGTACAAGAGACCCAGTACTTC CASSPLGGGVQETQYF
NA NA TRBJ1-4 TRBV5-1 TGCGCCAGCAGCTTGGGCTGGACAGCTAATGAAAAACTGTTTTTT CASSLGWTANEKLFF
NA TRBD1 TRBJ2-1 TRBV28 TGTGCCAGCAGGGGACTCGACAGGGGTACCTACAATGAGCAGTTCTTC CASRGLDRGTYNEQFF
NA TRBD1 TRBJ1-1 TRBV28 TGTGCCAGCAGTTCCGGAGGGACAGGGAACACTGAAGCTTTCTTT CASSSGGTGNTEAFF
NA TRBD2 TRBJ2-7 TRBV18 TGTGCCAGCTCACCTATGAGCGGGAGCTCCTACGAGCAGTACTTC CASSPMSGSSYEQYF
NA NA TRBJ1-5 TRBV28 TGTGCCAGCAGTTCCCCCCAGGCCTACAATCAGCCCCAGCATTTT CASSSPQAYNQPQHF
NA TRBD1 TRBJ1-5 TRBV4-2 TGTGCCAGCAGCCAAGCCTCCGGGACAGGGGGTGTGCAGCCCCAGCATTTT CASSQASGTGGVQPQHF
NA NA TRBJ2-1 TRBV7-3 TGTGCCAGCAGCTTAGGCTCATGGAGTGAGCAGTTCTTC CASSLGSWSEQFF
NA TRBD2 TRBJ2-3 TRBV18 TGTGCCAGCTCACCAGCGGGACTAGCAACAGATACGCAGTATTTT CASSPAGLATDTQYF
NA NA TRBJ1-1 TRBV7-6 TGTGCCAGCAGTCTAAATACAGGGTCGGGGTCTTATGCTTTCTTT CASSLNTGSGSYAFF
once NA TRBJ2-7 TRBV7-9 TGTGCCAGCAGCTTGTTTGGGACCCCTCCCGCCTACGAGCAGTACTTC CASSLFGTPPAYEQYF
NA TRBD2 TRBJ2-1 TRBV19 TGTGCCAGTAGTATAGGGACTAGCGGGAGGGCCATCCTCTACAATGAGCAGTTCTTC CASSIGTSGRAILYNEQFF
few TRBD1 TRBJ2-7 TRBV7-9 TGTGCCAGCAGCCCGACACAGGGGCCCTACGAGCAGTACTTC CASSPTQGPYEQYF
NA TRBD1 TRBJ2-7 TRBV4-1 TGCGCCAGCAGCCGCGGACAGGGGGCGTTTTACGAGCAGTACTTC CASSRGQGAFYEQYF
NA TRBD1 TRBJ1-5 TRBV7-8 TGTGCCAGCAGCCCTCATCCGATCGGACAGGCGGATCAGCCCCAGCATTTT CASSPHPIGQADQPQHF
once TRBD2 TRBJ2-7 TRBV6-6 TGTGCCAGCAGTTCCCCGACTAGCGGGGAAATCGAGCAGTACTTC CASSSPTSGEIEQYF
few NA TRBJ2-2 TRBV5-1 TGCGCCAGCCGGGAGCGGACGAACACCGGGGAGCTGTTTTTT CASRERTNTGELFF
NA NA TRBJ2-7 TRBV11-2 TGTGCCAGCAGCTTACGAGGAACATCCGAGCAGTACTTC CASSLRGTSEQYF
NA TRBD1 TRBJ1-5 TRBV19 TGTGCCAGTAGTATAGTGGGGACAGGAGGCAATCAGCCCCAGCATTTT CASSIVGTGGNQPQHF
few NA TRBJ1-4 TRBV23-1 TGCGCCAGCAGTCAATCAGGAGGAGGAGGGTGTGAAAAACTGTTTTTT CASSQSGGGGCEKLFF
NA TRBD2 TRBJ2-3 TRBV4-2 TGTGCCAGCAGCCAGGTTAGCGGGGGCCGCACAGATACGCAGTATTTT CASSQVSGGRTDTQYF
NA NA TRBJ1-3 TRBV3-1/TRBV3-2 TGTGCCAGCAGCCGCAGGGAGGCTGGAAACACCATATATTTT CASSRREAGNTIYF
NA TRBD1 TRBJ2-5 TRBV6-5 TGTGCCAGCAGTTACTCTGGCAGGGGGGAGACCCAGTACTTC CASSYSGRGETQYF
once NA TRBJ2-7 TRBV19 TGTGCCAGTAGTCCCGTACTAGGAGCCTACGAGCAGTACTTC CASSPVLGAYEQYF
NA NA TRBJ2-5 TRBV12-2 TGTGCAAGTCGCAATGGGCGGGGGGAGACCCAGTACTTC CASRNGRGETQYF
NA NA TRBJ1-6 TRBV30 TGTGCCCAAAAGAAGGGGGGAGATTCACCCCTCCACTTT CAQKKGGDSPLHF
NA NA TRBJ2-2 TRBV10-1 TGCGCCAGCAGTGAGCAGAACACCGGGGAGCTGTTTTTT CASSEQNTGELFF
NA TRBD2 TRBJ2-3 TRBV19 TGTGCCAGTAGTATAGTAGCGGGAGCAGCAGATACGCAGTATTTT CASSIVAGAADTQYF
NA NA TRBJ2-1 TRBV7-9 TGTGCCAGCAGCTTAGCAGCCGTGGCCTACAATGAGCAGTTCTTC CASSLAAVAYNEQFF
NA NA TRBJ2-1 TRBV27 TGTGCCAGCAGTTTACCCTACAGGGAGAGGGGCAATGAGCAGTTCTTC CASSLPYRERGNEQFF
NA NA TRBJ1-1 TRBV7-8 TGTGCCAGCAGCTTTAGAGGGTGGGGCATAGGCACTGAAGCTTTCTTT CASSFRGWGIGTEAFF
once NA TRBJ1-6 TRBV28 TGTGCCAGCACACCTCCCTGGACGGGTAAGTCACCCCTCCACTTT CASTPPWTGKSPLHF